What follows describes a single T cell receptor beta chain. This entry comes from a study of cytomegalovirus exposure and HLA in healthy donors. PCR amplification relied on 60 Vbeta primers (plus 13 Jbeta primers). The data were produced by immunoSEQ multiplex PCR, yet TCRdb's version contains in-frame clones alone and is incomplete. The sample yields 150,000 to 200,000 clones, roughly 68% seen once. Germline CDR1 and CDR2: SNHLY and FYNNEI. The CDR3 covers 17 residues. The V segment lost 5 bases and the J segment 0 bases; nucleotides outside the gene matches: 9. V usage is TRBV2 and J usage is TRBJ1-3; 8 bases are shared with TRBD1. The sequence derives from a woman aged 25 to 39 in good health and CMV-seronegative. Sequenced sample: PBMCs. The chain's CDR3 is CASSREAGQDSGNTIYF. The CDR3 DNA sequence: TGTGCCAGCAGTCGCGAAGCGGGACAGGACTCTGGAAACACCATATATTTT.